This TCR beta chain comes out of a study of T-cell memory formation after mild COVID-19. On the study more broadly: Clusters of TCRs were largely donor specific.

The study's findings and limits: Clones that got smaller from day 15 to 85 had even CD4/CD8, while clones growing later tipped toward CD4+.

This CDR3 is built from 17 residues. Trimming left V 4 bases short and J 0 bases short, with 13 bases between. Germline values: CDR1 SGHAT, CDR2 FQDESV (reference sequence). About this clonotype itself: Its specificity is not known.

One entry per CDR3 protein results from TCRdb running MiXCR on the 5' RACE reads. In the table there are 150,000 to 200,000 distinct CDR3 sequences, around 15% of which are singletons. The genes are TRBV11-1 and TRBJ1-6, with D perhaps TRBD1 (6 bases). Sequencing was done on a sample of PBMCs or a T cell subset sorted from them (not recorded which). This TCR was recovered from an adult woman who had mild COVID-19 (a few samples of this study predate the infection). Cell type and time point are not known. The CDR3 sequence is CASSYRGGSSYNSPLHF. The CDR3 nucleotides read TGTGCCAGCAGCTACAGAGGGGGGAGCTCCTATAATTCACCCCTCCACTTT.